This record looks at one TCR beta chain sequence and its context. Profiled with immunoSEQ multiplex PCR; TCRdb holds only in-frame clones, not every one. The sample comprises under 3,500 clones, roughly 94% of which are singletons, and around 2% rests with the top ten. The data belong to a study of tumor T cells in aggressive B-cell lymphoma. Germline lookup yields CDR1 SGHRS and CDR2 YFSETQ. CDR3 length: 15 amino acids. The V and J ends lost 0 bases and 4 bases respectively, with 13 bases between them. Source material: tumor tissue. The chain carries TRBV5-1 and TRBJ2-5, with a possible D match to TRBD2 (5 bases). The receptor was isolated from an adult with diffuse large B cell lymphoma. The CDR3 DNA sequence: TGCGCCAGCAGCTTGGCCGACGGGGTGAGAGAGACCCAGTACTTC. Protein product: CASSLADGVRETQYF.